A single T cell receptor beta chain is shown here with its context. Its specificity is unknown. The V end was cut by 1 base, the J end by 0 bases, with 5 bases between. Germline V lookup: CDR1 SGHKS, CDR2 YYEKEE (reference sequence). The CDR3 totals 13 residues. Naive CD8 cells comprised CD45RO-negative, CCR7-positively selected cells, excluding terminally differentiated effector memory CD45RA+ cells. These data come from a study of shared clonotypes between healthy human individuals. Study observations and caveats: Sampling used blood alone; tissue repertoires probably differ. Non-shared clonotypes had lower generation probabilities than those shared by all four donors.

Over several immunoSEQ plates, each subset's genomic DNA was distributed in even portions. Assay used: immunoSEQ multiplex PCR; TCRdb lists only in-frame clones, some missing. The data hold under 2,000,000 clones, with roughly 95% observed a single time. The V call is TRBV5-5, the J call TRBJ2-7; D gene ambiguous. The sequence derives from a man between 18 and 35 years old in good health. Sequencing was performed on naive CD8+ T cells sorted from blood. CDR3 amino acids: CASSLTYSYEQYF. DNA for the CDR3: TGTGCCAGCAGCTTGACCTACTCCTACGAGCAGTACTTC.